This entry is about one TCR beta chain. This record belongs to a study of blood T cell repertoires in COVID-19. TCRdb's table, derived via immunoSEQ multiplex PCR, lists solely in-frame clones and lacks some. This repertoire shows under 350,000 clones, over 75% found once; its top ten account for around 6.8%. The germline gives CDR1 SGHTA, CDR2 FQGNSA. V lost 5 bases and J lost 7; bases outside the gene matches: 10. The CDR3 extends over 14 amino acids. The V and J genes are TRBV7-2 and TRBJ1-2; 7 bases match TRBD1. The receptor's source is a woman aged 25 to 45 with COVID-19, enrolled during active disease. The sample was peripheral blood. CDR3 in DNA: TGTGCCAGCAGCCCGGAGGGACAGAGGGGTGGCTACACCTTC. Its translation: CASSPEGQRGGYTF.